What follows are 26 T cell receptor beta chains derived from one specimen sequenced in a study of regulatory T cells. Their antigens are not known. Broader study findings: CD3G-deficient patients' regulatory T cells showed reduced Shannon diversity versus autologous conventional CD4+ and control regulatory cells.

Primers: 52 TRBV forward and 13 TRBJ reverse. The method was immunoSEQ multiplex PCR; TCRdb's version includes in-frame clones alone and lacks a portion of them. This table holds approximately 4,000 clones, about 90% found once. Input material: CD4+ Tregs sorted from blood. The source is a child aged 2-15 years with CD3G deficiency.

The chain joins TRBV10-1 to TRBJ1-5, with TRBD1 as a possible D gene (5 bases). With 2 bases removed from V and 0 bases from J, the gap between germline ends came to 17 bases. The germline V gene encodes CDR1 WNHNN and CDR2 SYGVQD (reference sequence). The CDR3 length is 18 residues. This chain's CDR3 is CASSEKEGMAYSNQPQHF. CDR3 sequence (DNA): TGCGCCAGCAGTGAGAAGGAGGGGATGGCATATAGCAATCAGCCCCAGCATTTT.

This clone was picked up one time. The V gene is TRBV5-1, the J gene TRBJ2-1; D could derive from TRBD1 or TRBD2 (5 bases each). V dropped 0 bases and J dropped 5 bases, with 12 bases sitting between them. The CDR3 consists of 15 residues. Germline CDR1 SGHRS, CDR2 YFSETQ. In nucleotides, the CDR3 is TGCGCCAGCAGCTTGGTCGTACCGGGACACAATGAGCAGTTCTTC. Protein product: CASSLVVPGHNEQFF.

This chain's CDR3 is CASSEGNEQYF. For the CDR3, the DNA is TGTGCCAGCAGTGAAGGGAACGAGCAGTACTTC. The rearrangement uses TRBV6-1 and TRBJ2-7; D is ambiguous. The CDR3 covers 11 residues. V was clipped by 1 base and J by 5 bases, with 3 bases between them. Germline V gives CDR1 MNHNS, CDR2 SASEGT.

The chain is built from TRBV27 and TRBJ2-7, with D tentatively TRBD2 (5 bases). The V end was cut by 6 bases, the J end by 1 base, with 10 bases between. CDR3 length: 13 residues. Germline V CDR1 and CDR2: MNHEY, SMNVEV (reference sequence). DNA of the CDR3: TGTGCCAGCAGGAGGGCCGGGTCCTACGAGCAGTACTTC. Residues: CASRRAGSYEQYF.

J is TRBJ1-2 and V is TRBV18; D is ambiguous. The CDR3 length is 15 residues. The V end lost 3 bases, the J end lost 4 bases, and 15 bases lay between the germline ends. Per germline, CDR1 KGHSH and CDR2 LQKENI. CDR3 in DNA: TGTGCCAGCTCACCGGTTCGGGGATCGAGCTATGGCTACACCTTC. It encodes CASSPVRGSSYGYTF. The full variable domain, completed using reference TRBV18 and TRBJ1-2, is NAGVMQNPRHLVRRRGQEARLRCSPMKGHSHVYWYRQLPEEGLKFMVYLQKENIIDESGMPKERFSAEFPKEGPSILRIQQVVRGDSAAYFCASSPVRGSSYGYTFGSGTRLTVV.

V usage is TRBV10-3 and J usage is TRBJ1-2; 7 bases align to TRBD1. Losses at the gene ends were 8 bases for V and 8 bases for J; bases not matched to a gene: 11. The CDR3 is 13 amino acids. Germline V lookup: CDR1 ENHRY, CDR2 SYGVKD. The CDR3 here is CAIRWGDRAGYTF. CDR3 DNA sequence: TGTGCCATCCGGTGGGGGGACAGAGCCGGCTACACCTTC.

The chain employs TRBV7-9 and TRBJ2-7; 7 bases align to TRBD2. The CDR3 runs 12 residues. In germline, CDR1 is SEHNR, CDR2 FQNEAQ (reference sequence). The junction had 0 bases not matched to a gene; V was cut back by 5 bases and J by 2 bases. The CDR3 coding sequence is TGTGCCAGCAGCCGGGGGGCCTACGAGCAGTACTTC. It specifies CASSRGAYEQYF.

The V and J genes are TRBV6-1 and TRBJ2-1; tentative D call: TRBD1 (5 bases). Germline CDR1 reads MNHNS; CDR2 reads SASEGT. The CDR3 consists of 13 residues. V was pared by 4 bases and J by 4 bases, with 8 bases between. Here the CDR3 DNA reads TGTGCCAGCAGTGCCAGGGCTTACAATGAGCAGTTCTTC. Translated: CASSARAYNEQFF.

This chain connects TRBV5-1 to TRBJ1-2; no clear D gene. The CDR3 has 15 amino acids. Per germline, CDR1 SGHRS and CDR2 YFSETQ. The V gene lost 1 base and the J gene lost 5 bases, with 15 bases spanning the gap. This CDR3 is CASSLYGGGRYGYTF. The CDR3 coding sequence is TGCGCCAGCAGCTTGTACGGCGGAGGACGATATGGCTACACCTTC.

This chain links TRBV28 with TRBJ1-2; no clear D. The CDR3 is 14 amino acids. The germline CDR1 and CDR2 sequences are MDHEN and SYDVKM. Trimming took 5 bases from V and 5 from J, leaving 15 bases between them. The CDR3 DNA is TGTGCCAGCAGTCCCCATTTGCCTCCTTATGGCTACACCTTC. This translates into CASSPHLPPYGYTF.

CDR3 residues: CASSDFSRGGEAFF. CDR3 nucleotides: TGTGCCAGCAGTGATTTTTCTCGGGGTGGTGAAGCTTTCTTT. The chain couples TRBV6-1 to TRBJ1-1; no reliable D call. V dropped 3 bases and J dropped 7 bases, with 15 bases sitting between them. CDR1 is MNHNS and CDR2 is SASEGT in the germline V gene. The CDR3 length is 14 residues.

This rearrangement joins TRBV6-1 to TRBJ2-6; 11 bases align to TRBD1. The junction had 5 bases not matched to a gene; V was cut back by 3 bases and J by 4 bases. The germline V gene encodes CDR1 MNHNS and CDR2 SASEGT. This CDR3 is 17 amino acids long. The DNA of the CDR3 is TGTGCCAGCAGTGACGGACAGGGGGCGCCCGGGGCCAACGTCCTGACTTTC. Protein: CASSDGQGAPGANVLTF.

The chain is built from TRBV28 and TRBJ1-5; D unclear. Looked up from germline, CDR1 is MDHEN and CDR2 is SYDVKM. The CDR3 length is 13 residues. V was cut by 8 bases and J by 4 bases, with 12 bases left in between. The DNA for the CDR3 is TGTGCCAGCGGACTGGAAGGAAATCAGCCCCAGCATTTT. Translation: CASGLEGNQPQHF. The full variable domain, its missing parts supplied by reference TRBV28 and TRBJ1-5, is DVKVTQSSRYLVKRTGEKVFLECVQDMDHENMFWYRQDPGLGLRLIYFSYDVKMKEKGDIPEGYSVSREKKERFSLILESASTNQTSMYLCASGLEGNQPQHFGDGTRLSIL.

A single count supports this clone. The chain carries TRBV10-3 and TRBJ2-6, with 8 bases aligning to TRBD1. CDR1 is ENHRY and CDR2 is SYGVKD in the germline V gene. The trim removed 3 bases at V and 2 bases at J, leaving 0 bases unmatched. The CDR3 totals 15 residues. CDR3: CAISDRGPGANVLTF. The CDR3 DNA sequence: TGTGCCATCAGTGACAGGGGGCCTGGGGCCAACGTCCTGACTTTC.

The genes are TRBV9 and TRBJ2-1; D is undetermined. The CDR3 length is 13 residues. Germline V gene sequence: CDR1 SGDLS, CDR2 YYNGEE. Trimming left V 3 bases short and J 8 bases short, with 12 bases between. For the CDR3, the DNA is TGTGCCAGCAGCGCCCACCCCTGGGATGAGCAGTTCTTC. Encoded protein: CASSAHPWDEQFF.

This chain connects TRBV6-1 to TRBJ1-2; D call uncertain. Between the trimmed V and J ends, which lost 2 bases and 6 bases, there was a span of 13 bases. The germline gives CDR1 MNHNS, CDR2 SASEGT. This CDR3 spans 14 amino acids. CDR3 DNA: TGTGCCAGCAGTGAAAGGCACTATTCTAATGGCTACACCTTC. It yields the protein CASSERHYSNGYTF.

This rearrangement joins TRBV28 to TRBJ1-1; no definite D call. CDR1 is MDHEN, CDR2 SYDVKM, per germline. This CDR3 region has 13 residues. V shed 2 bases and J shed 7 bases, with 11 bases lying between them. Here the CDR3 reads CASSLILGNEAFF. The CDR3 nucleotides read TGTGCCAGCAGTTTAATATTGGGGAATGAAGCTTTCTTT.

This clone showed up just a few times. The CDR3 region has the DNA TGTGCCAGCAGTGACCACTCCGGGCCAATATACGAGCAGTACTTC. Translation gives CASSDHSGPIYEQYF. This rearrangement joins TRBV6-1 to TRBJ2-7, with D hard to call. Trimming left V 3 bases short and J 4 bases short, with 16 bases between. This CDR3 region has 15 residues. Per germline, CDR1 MNHNS and CDR2 SASEGT.

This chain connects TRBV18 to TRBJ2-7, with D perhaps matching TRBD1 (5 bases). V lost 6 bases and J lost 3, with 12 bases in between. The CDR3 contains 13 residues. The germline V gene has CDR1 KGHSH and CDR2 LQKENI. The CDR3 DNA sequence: TGTGCCAGCTCCAAGTGGGGCGACTACGAGCAGTACTTC. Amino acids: CASSKWGDYEQYF. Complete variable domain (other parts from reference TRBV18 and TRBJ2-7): NAGVMQNPRHLVRRRGQEARLRCSPMKGHSHVYWYRQLPEEGLKFMVYLQKENIIDESGMPKERFSAEFPKEGPSILRIQQVVRGDSAAYFCASSKWGDYEQYFGPGTRLTVT.

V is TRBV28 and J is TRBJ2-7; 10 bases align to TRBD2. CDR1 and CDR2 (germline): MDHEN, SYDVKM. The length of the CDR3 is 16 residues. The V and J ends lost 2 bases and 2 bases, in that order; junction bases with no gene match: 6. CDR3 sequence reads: CASSLLSGRDAYEQYF. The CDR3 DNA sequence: TGTGCCAGCAGTTTACTCAGCGGGAGGGACGCCTACGAGCAGTACTTC.

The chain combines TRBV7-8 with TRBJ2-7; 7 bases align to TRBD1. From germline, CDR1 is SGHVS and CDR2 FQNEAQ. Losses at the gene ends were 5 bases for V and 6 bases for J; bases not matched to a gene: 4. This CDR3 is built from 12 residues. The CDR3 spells CASSKSGGEQYF. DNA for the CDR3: TGTGCCAGCAGCAAGTCAGGGGGCGAGCAGTACTTC.

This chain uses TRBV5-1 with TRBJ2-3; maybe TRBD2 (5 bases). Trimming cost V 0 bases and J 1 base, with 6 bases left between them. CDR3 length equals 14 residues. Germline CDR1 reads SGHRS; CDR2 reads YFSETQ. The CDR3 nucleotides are TGCGCCAGCAGCTTGGAAGCGGGCACAGATACGCAGTATTTT. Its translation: CASSLEAGTDTQYF.

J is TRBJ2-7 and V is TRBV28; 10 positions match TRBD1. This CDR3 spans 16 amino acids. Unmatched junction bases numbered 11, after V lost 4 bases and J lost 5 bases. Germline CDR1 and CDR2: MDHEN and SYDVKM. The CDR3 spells CASSSLSGTGDDEQYF. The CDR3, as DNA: TGTGCCAGCAGTTCCCTTTCCGGGACAGGGGATGACGAGCAGTACTTC.

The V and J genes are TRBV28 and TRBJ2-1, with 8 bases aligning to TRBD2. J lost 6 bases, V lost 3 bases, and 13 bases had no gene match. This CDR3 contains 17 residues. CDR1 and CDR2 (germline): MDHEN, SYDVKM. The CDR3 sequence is CASSLTRAGALPNEQFF. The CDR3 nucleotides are TGTGCCAGCAGTTTGACTAGAGCGGGAGCCCTCCCCAATGAGCAGTTCTTC.

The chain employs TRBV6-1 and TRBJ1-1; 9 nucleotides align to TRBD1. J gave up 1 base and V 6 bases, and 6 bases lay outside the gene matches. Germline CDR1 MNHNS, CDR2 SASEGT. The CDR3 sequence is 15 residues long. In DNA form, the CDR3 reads TGTGCCAGCAGACTTAGGACAGGGGCGAACACTGAAGCTTTCTTT. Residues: CASRLRTGANTEAFF.

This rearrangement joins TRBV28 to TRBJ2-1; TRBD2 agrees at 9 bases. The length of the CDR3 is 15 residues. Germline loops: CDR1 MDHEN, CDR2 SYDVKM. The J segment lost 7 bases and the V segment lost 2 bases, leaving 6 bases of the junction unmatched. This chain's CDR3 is CASSLAGGPLNEQFF. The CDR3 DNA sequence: TGTGCCAGCAGTTTAGCGGGAGGGCCTTTAAATGAGCAGTTCTTC. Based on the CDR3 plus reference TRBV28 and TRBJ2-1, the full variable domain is DVKVTQSSRYLVKRTGEKVFLECVQDMDHENMFWYRQDPGLGLRLIYFSYDVKMKEKGDIPEGYSVSREKKERFSLILESASTNQTSMYLCASSLAGGPLNEQFFGPGTRLTVL.